The 10 T cell receptor beta chains below were found in one sample sequenced in a study of T-cell reconstitution after alpha-beta-depleted transplantation in children. Unique molecular identifiers were incorporated into the prepared TCRbeta library. TCRdb passed the PCR reads through MiXCR, listing each CDR3 protein once. Of some 310,000 distinct CDR3 sequences in the sample, 23% are singletons; the top ten hold roughly 11%. Sequenced here: PBMCs, mostly from graft donor cells, sampled 180 days after TCRalphabeta/CD19-depleted stem cell transplant. These TCRs come from a male patient under 18 who had a stem cell transplant for acute lymphoblastic leukemia, so the T cells may come from the graft donor.

The genes are TRBV29-1 and TRBJ2-7; 9 nucleotides agree with TRBD1. The trim removed 5 bases at V and 4 bases at J, leaving 9 bases unmatched. This CDR3 is 14 amino acids long. Germline assignment: CDR1 SQVTM and CDR2 ANQGSEA. CDR3 amino acids: CSVLGQGGYYEQYF. The CDR3 DNA follows: TGCAGCGTTCTGGGACAGGGAGGATATTACGAGCAGTACTTC.

The chain links TRBV27 to TRBJ2-7; 9 nucleotides align to TRBD1. The CDR3 is 14 amino acids. Germline V lookup: CDR1 MNHEY, CDR2 SMNVEV (reference sequence). With V trimmed by 4 bases and J by 3 bases, 4 bases remained unmatched. This CDR3 is CASSYGTGNYEQYF. CDR3 DNA: TGTGCCAGCAGTTACGGGACAGGGAACTACGAGCAGTACTTC.

This clonotype was detected a few times. The chain is built from TRBV7-3 and TRBJ2-1; 7 nucleotides match TRBD2. Trimming removed 2 bases from V and 3 bases from J; junction bases left unmatched: 13. Germline V gives CDR1 SGHTA, CDR2 FQGTGA. The CDR3 is 18 residues long. The chain's CDR3 is CASSLLIAGSPRYNEQFF. The DNA of the CDR3 is TGTGCCAGCAGCTTACTTATAGCGGGTAGCCCCCGCTACAATGAGCAGTTCTTC.

This clonotype came up a few times. V gene TRBV5-1 combines with J gene TRBJ2-1, with TRBD2 as a possible D gene (6 bases). The CDR3 covers 15 residues. Germline V gene data show CDR1 as SGHRS and CDR2 as YFSETQ. V was cut by 3 bases and J by 3 bases, with 13 bases left in between. As DNA, the CDR3 is TGCGCCAGCAGCTCGGGGGACCAAATCTACAATGAGCAGTTCTTC. This codes for CASSSGDQIYNEQFF. Combining the CDR3 with reference TRBV5-1 and TRBJ2-1 gives the whole variable domain KAGVTQTPRYLIKTRGQQVTLSCSPISGHRSVSWYQQTPGQGLQFLFEYFSETQRNKGNFPGRFSGRQFSNSRSEMNVSTLELGDSALYLCASSSGDQIYNEQFFGPGTRLTVL.

This clonotype was observed a few times. The chain employs TRBV5-1 and TRBJ2-7, with 12 bases lining up with TRBD1. The V and J ends lost 0 bases and 2 bases, in that order; junction bases with no gene match: 12. Per the germline V gene, CDR1 is SGHRS and CDR2 is YFSETQ. CDR3 length equals 19 residues. DNA of the CDR3: TGCGCCAGCAGCTTGGCCATCCGGGACAGGGGGCGCGAACCCTACGAGCAGTACTTC. This sequence encodes CASSLAIRDRGREPYEQYF.

This clonotype was observed a few times. The rearrangement links TRBV27 to TRBJ2-1, with 11 positions matching TRBD2. V trimming: 0 bases; J trimming: 8 bases; junction bases outside the gene matches: 6. Looked up from germline, CDR1 is MNHEY and CDR2 is SMNVEV (reference sequence). CDR3 length: 16 amino acids. This CDR3 is CASSLSFLAGGYEQFF. CDR3 nucleotide sequence: TGTGCCAGCAGTTTATCGTTCCTAGCGGGAGGCTATGAGCAGTTCTTC.

This chain joins TRBV5-1 and TRBJ1-6, with 9 bases identical to TRBD1. Germline assignment: CDR1 SGHRS and CDR2 YFSETQ. The CDR3 totals 16 residues. With V trimmed by 4 bases and J by 3 bases, 5 bases remained unmatched. The DNA of the CDR3 is TGCGCCAGCAGCCCCGGACAGGGGATCTATAATTCACCCCTCCACTTT. This codes for CASSPGQGIYNSPLHF.

The sample holds a few counts of this clonotype. The V gene is TRBV5-1, the J gene TRBJ1-1; 8 bases line up with TRBD1. After removal of 0 bases from V and 3 bases from J, the junction contained 1 base not matched to a gene. The CDR3 has 14 amino acids. Germline CDR1 is SGHRS and CDR2 is YFSETQ. The CDR3 protein is CASSLGRGHTEAFF. Written as DNA, the CDR3 is TGCGCCAGCAGCTTGGGCAGGGGGCACACTGAAGCTTTCTTT.

This clonotype was recorded a few times. The chain is built from TRBV29-1 and TRBJ2-7; D assignment may be TRBD1 or TRBD2 (5 bases each). Per germline, CDR1 SQVTM and CDR2 ANQGSEA. CDR3 length: 13 residues. The V end lost 4 bases, the J end lost 3 bases, and 13 bases lay between the germline ends. CDR3 nucleotides: TGCAGCGTTGGGTGGGGGAATAGCTACGAGCAGTACTTC. Protein product: CSVGWGNSYEQYF.

This clonotype was observed a few times. The rearrangement uses TRBV24-1 and TRBJ2-1; 10 nucleotides align to TRBD1. Germline values: CDR1 KGHDR, CDR2 SFDVKD. The CDR3 has 15 amino acids. The CDR3 sequence: CATNDRGQGNNEQFF. The CDR3 nucleotides are TGTGCTACAAATGATAGGGGACAGGGGAACAATGAGCAGTTCTTC.